This TCR beta chain came from a study of blood T cell repertoires in COVID-19. Looking at the study overall: Acute-phase and convalescent COVID-19 samples originated in the United States, Italy and Spain.

Data came from immunoSEQ multiplex PCR; TCRdb stores just in-frame clones and leaves some out. The table includes about 250,000 clones, roughly 85% detected once. Germline loops: CDR1 SNHLY, CDR2 FYNNEI. Trimming took 3 bases from V and 6 from J; bases not matched to a gene: 9. The CDR3 covers 16 residues. Patients of the Seattle cohort, enrolled during active infection, were followed longitudinally. The chain couples TRBV2 to TRBJ2-1; 9 nucleotides match TRBD1. This TCR came from a man aged 50 to 59 with COVID-19, enrolled during active disease. What was sequenced was peripheral blood. The CDR3 region is CASSDPRDRVSNEQFF. In DNA, the CDR3 is TGTGCCAGCAGTGATCCCCGGGACAGGGTCTCCAATGAGCAGTTCTTC.